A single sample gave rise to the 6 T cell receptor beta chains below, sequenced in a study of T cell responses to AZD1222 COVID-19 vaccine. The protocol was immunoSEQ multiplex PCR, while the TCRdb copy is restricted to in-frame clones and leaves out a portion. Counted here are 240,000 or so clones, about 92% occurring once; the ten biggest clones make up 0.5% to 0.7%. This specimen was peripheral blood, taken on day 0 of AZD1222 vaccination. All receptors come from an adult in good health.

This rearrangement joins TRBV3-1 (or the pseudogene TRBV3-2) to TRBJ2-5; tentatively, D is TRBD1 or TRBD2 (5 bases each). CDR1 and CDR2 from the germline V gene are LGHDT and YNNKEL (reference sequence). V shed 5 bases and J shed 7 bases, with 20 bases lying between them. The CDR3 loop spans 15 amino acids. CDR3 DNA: TGTGCCAGCAGCGGATCCGGGGCTCTTAGTGTGACCCAGTACTTC. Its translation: CASSGSGALSVTQYF.

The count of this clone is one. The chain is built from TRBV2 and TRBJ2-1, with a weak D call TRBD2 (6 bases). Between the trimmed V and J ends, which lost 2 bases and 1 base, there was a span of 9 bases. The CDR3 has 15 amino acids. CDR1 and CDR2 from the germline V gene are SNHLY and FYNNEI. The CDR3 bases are TGTGCCAGCAGTGAACTCGGGGGTTCCTACAATGAGCAGTTCTTC. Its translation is CASSELGGSYNEQFF.

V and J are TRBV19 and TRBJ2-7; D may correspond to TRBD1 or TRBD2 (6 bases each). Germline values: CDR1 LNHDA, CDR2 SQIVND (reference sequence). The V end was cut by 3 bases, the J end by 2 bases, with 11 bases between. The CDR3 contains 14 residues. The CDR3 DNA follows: TGTGCCAGTAGTATGTCAGGGGAGGCCTACGAGCAGTACTTC. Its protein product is CASSMSGEAYEQYF.

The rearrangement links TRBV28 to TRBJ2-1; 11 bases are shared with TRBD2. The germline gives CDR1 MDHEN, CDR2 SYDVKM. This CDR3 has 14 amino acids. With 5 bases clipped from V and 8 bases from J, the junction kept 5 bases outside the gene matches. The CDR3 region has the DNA TGTGCCAGCAGTCGTAGCGGGGGGGCGGATGAGCAGTTCTTC. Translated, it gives CASSRSGGADEQFF.

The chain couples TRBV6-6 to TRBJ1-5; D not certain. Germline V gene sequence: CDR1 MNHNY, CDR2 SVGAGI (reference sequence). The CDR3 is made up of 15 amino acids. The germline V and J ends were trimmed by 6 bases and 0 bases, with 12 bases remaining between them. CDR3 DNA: TGTGCCAGCAGACCCCCGAGGACTAGCAATCAGCCCCAGCATTTT. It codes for CASRPPRTSNQPQHF.

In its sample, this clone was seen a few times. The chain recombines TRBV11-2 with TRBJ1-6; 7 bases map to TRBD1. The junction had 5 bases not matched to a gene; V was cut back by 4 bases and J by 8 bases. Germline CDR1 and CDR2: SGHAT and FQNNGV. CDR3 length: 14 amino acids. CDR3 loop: CASSSDRVDSPLHF. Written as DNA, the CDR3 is TGTGCCAGCAGCTCCGACAGGGTGGATTCACCCCTCCACTTT.